The T cell receptor beta chain under discussion was sequenced for a study of a mutant IDH1 vaccine in newly diagnosed glioma. Background on the study: Previous care, which was radiotherapy, temozolomide, or both, most often involved both. Overall study findings and caveats: A vaccine-induced immune response developed in 90% to 95% of the patients. Pseudoprogression seemed unlinked to shifts in top peripheral T cell clonotypes.

A note on this clone: Its antigen remains unidentified.

This sample's time point: baseline, week 1 (first vaccination visit). Documented treatment: pre-vaccination baseline after standard-of-care therapy. Newly diagnosed WHO grade 3 or 4 IDH1-mutant, ATRX-lost astrocytomas were identified in the donors. Produced via immunoSEQ multiplex PCR; TCRdb's table is partial and in-frame only. Here the sample spans roughly 35,000 clones, 70% to 90% being singletons. This TCR derives from a woman between 35 and 50 years old with glioma. Sample: PBMCs, taken from a glioma patient treated with radiotherapy, temozolomide or both.

Here the CDR3 reads CASSLVGDSYNEQFF. CDR3 nucleotides: TGTGCCAGCAGCTTGGTCGGAGACAGTTACAATGAGCAGTTCTTC. The V gene is TRBV5-8, the J gene TRBJ2-1; maybe TRBD1 (5 bases). This CDR3 region has 15 residues. The germline V and J ends were trimmed by 0 bases and 4 bases, with 11 bases remaining between them. Per the germline V gene, CDR1 is SGHTS and CDR2 is YDEGEE.